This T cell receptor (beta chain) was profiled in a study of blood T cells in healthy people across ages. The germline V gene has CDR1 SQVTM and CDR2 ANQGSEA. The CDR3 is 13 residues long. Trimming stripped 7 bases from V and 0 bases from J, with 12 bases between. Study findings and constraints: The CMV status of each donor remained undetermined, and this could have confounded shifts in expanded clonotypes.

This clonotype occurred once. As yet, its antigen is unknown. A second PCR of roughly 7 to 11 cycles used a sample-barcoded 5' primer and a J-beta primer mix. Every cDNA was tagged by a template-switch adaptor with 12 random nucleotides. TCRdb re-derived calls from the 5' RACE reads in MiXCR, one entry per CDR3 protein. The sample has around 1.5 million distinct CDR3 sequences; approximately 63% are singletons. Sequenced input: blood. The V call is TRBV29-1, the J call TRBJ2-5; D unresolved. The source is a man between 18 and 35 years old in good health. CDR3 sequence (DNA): TGCAGCGCTGCCGGCAGCAACCAAGAGACCCAGTACTTC. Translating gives CSAAGSNQETQYF.